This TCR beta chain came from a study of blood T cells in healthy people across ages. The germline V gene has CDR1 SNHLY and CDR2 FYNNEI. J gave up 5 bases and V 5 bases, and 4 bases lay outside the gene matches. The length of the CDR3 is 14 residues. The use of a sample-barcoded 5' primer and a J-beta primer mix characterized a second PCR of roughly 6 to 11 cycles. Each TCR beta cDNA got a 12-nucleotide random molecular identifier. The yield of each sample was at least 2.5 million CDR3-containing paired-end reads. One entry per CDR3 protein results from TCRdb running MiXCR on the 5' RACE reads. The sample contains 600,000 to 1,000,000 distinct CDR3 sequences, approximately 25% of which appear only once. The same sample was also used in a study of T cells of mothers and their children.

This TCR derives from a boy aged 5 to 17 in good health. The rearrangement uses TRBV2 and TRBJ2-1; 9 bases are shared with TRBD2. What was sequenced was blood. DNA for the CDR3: TGTGCCAGCAGTCAACTAGCGGGCCACAATGAGCAGTTCTTC. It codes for CASSQLAGHNEQFF.